The clone carrying this T cell receptor (beta chain) was observed at least ten times. The source of the sample is a study of T cells in Graves' hyperthyroidism and ophthalmopathy. Study-wide background: Peripheral blood collection took place at initial diagnosis, before any treatment.

Researchers took RNA transcripts and amplified the TCR beta CDR3 regions from them. RT-PCR in the first round (using the HTBI primer set) targeted the TCR CDR3. TCRdb reprocessed the multiplex PCR reads with MiXCR, giving one entry per CDR3 protein. Of around 600,000 distinct CDR3 sequences in the sample, around 16% were seen once. The CDR3 covers 13 residues. J was trimmed by 4 bases and V by 8 bases; bases with no gene match: 5. CDR1 DFQATT and CDR2 SNEGSKA come from the germline V gene (reference sequence). This chain joins TRBV20-1 and TRBJ2-7; TRBD2 agrees at 13 bases. The sequencing input was blood. The receptor's source is a woman between 40 and 50 years old with Graves' ophthalmopathy. The CDR3 region is CSTGLAGEYEQYF. CDR3 in DNA: TGCAGTACCGGACTAGCGGGAGAGTACGAGCAGTACTTC.